This T cell receptor (beta chain) stems from a study of blood T cell repertoires in COVID-19. As originally analysed: Cell counts per sample came from amplifying reference gene primers. Repertoires were generated with immunoSEQ multiplex PCR, while TCRdb's copy carries only in-frame clones and drops some. The V and J calls and clone size are taken from that table; D and trimming were inferred from the DNA. Altogether over 200,000 clones are present, about 83% being singletons, with the ten largest covering around 1.3%. Enrollment of patients from Seattle took place during active infection, with longitudinal follow-up. Losses at the gene ends were 4 bases for V and 2 bases for J; bases not matched to a gene: 21. This CDR3 contains 21 residues. Per germline, CDR1 ENHRY and CDR2 SYGVKD.

The sequence was collected from a woman in her thirties with COVID-19, enrolled during active disease. The V gene is TRBV10-3, the J gene TRBJ2-1; 9 nucleotides match TRBD2. The sequenced sample was peripheral blood. CDR3 nucleotide sequence: TGTGCCATCAGTGGCAGCAGTCGGGCGTCGAGAACTAGCGGGCCCTACAATGAGCAGTTCTTC. Residues: CAISGSSRASRTSGPYNEQFF.